One and the same sample provided the 5 T cell receptor beta chains below, sequenced in a study of T cell responses to AZD1222 COVID-19 vaccine. The protocol was immunoSEQ multiplex PCR, while the TCRdb copy is restricted to in-frame clones and leaves out a portion. The repertoire holds more than 150,000 clones, about nine tenths seen once, with roughly 6.5% in the top ten. Sequenced here: peripheral blood, sampled on day 0 of AZD1222 vaccination. The receptors derive from an adult in good health.

The CDR3 region has the DNA TGTGCCAGCAGTCCGGGAGCGGTGCAGTACTTC. Translated: CASSPGAVQYF. The chain carries TRBV12-3 or TRBV12-4 and TRBJ2-7; a weak D match, TRBD2 (6 bases). V dropped 5 bases and J dropped 9 bases, with 11 bases sitting between them. The CDR3 runs to 11 residues.

The chain has TRBV28 and TRBJ2-3; TRBD1 matches 7 bases. This CDR3 has 14 amino acids. J was trimmed by 3 bases and V by 6 bases; bases with no gene match: 6. Germline loops: CDR1 MDHEN, CDR2 SYDVKM. CDR3 nucleotides: TGTGCCAGCAGCCCGGCACAGGGGACAGATACGCAGTATTTT. It encodes CASSPAQGTDTQYF.

The V and J genes are TRBV28 and TRBJ2-5; no clear D. Germline loops: CDR1 MDHEN, CDR2 SYDVKM. CDR3 length: 16 residues. Trimming took 4 bases from V and 5 from J, leaving 20 bases between them. This CDR3 reads CASSSTPARPLETQYF. Here the CDR3 DNA reads TGTGCCAGCAGTTCCACCCCCGCTAGGCCGTTGGAGACCCAGTACTTC.

This clone was seen only a few times. This same CDR3 is encoded by further DNA sequences in the sample. V gene TRBV7-9 combines with J gene TRBJ1-5; 7 bases line up with TRBD1. V trimming: 3 bases; J trimming: 6 bases; junction bases outside the gene matches: 5. This CDR3 is built from 14 residues. Germline V gene lookup returns CDR1 SEHNR and CDR2 FQNEAQ (reference sequence). As DNA, the CDR3 is TGTGCCAGCAGCTTGGGGCAGGGGGGTCAGCCCCAGCATTTT. Translated, it gives CASSLGQGGQPQHF.

The table lists this clone with many counts. The J gene is TRBJ2-3, the V gene TRBV7-2; D is ambiguous. Germline loops: CDR1 SGHTA, CDR2 FQGNSA. Trimming left V 0 bases short and J 6 bases short, with 7 bases between. The CDR3 length is 13 residues. The CDR3 nucleotides read TGTGCCAGCAGCTTAGCTAGTATGGATACGCAGTATTTT. Protein sequence: CASSLASMDTQYF.